This T cell receptor (beta chain) came from a study of human T cells and chemical hapten exposure. Background on the study: TCR yields per sample varied, mainly owing to small pooled library volume differences.

This clonotype was seen ten or more times. TCRdb re-analysed the RACE reads in MiXCR, keeping a single row per CDR3 protein. The data show roughly 380,000 distinct CDR3 sequences, 6% to 7% seen once. This sample's time point: patch test 2, 6 weeks after DPC sensitization. The treatment is: therapeutic diphenylcyclopropenone sensitization with weekly scalp DPC. The CDR3 runs 12 residues. Germline V gives CDR1 MNHEY, CDR2 SVGAGI. Deletions cut 6 bases from V and 7 bases from J, with 12 bases between. Sequenced here: whole blood, sampled in connection with sensitization to the hapten diphenylcyclopropenone (DPC). The chain links TRBV6-5 to TRBJ1-1; tentative D call: TRBD1 (6 bases). This sequence was found in a woman aged 18-30 years with alopecia areata. Some clones in this sample may be carry-over from other donors' samples. The CDR3 bases are TGTGCCAGCAGAAACGGACAGCATGAAGCTTTCTTT. Encoded protein: CASRNGQHEAFF.